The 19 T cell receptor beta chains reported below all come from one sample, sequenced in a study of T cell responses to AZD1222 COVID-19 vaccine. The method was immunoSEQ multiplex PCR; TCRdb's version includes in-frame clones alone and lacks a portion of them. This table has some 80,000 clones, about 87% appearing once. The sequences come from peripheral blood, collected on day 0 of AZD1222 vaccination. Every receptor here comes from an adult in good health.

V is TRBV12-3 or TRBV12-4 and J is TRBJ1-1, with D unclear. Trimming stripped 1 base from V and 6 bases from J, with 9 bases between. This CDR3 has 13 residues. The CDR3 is CASSLGVSPEAFF. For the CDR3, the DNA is TGTGCCAGCAGTTTAGGCGTTTCCCCTGAAGCTTTCTTT.

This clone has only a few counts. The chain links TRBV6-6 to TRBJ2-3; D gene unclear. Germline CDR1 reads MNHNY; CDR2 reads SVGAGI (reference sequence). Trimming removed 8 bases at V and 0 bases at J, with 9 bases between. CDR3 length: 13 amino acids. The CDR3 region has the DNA TGTGCCAGCGGTCCCCCTAGCACAGATACGCAGTATTTT. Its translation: CASGPPSTDTQYF.

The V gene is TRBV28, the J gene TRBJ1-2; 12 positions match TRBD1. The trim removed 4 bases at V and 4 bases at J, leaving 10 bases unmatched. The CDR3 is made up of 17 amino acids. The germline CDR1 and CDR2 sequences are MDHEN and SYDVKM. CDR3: CASSSTGTGGSGYGYTF. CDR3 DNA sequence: TGTGCCAGCAGTTCAACCGGGACAGGGGGCAGCGGCTATGGCTACACCTTC.

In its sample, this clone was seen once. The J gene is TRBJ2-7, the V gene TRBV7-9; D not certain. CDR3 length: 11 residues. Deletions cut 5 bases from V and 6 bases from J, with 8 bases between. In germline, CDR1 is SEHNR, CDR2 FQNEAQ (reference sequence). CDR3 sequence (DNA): TGTGCCAGCAGCCATGCGGCCGAGCAGTACTTC. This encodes CASSHAAEQYF. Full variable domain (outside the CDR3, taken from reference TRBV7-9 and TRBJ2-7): DTGVSQNPRHKITKRGQNVTFRCDPISEHNRLYWYRQTLGQGPEFLTYFQNEAQLEKSRLLSDRFSAERPKGSFSTLEIQRTEQGDSAMYLCASSHAAEQYFGPGTRLTVT.

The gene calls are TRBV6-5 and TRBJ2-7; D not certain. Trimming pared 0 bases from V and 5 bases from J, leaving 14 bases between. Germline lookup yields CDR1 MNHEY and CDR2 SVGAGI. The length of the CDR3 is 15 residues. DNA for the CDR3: TGTGCCAGCAGTTACTCTTGGACCAGAGGCAACGAGCAGTACTTC. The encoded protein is CASSYSWTRGNEQYF.

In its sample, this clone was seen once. The DNA of the CDR3 is TGTGCCAGCAGCGCCTATTCTAGCGCATTATCCTACGAGCAGTACTTC. Translation: CASSAYSSALSYEQYF. The V call is TRBV7-2, the J call TRBJ2-7, with D perhaps TRBD2 (6 bases). Per the germline V gene, CDR1 is SGHTA and CDR2 is FQGNSA. Trimming left V 5 bases short and J 1 base short, with 18 bases between. The CDR3 sequence is 16 residues long.

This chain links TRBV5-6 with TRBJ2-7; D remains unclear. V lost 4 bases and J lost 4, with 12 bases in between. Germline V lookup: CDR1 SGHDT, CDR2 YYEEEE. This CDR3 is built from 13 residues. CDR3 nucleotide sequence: TGTGCCAGCAGCCATAGACGGATATACGAGCAGTACTTC. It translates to CASSHRRIYEQYF.

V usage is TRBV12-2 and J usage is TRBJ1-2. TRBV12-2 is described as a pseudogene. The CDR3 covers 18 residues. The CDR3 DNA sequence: TGTGCAAGTCGCTTAAAGGTGGAGACTCCCTACCCTAACTATGGCTACACCTTC. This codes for CASRLKVETPYPNYGYTF.

Here the CDR3 DNA reads TGTGCCAGCAGCGGTGGGGGGGACTATGGCTACACCTTC. Translating gives CASSGGGDYGYTF. The chain couples TRBV9 to TRBJ1-2; perhaps TRBD1 as D (5 bases). Deletions cut 3 bases from V and 3 bases from J, with 9 bases between. Germline V gene lookup returns CDR1 SGDLS and CDR2 YYNGEE. The CDR3 has 13 residues.

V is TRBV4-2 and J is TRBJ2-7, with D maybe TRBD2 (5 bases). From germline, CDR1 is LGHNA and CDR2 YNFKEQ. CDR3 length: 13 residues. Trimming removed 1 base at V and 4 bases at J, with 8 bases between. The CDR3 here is CASSQAGSYEQYF. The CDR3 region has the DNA TGTGCCAGCAGCCAAGCGGGGTCTTACGAGCAGTACTTC.

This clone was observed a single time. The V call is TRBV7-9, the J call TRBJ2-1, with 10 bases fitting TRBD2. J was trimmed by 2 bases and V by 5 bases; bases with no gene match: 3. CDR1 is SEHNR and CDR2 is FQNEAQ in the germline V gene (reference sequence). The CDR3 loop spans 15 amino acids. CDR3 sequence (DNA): TGTGCCAGCAGCCCGAGCGGGGGGGCCTACAATGAGCAGTTCTTC. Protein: CASSPSGGAYNEQFF.

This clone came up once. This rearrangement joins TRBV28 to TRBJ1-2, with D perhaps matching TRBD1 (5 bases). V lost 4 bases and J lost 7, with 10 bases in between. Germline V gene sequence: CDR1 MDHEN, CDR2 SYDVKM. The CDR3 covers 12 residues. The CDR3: CASSSGLSGYTF. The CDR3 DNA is TGTGCCAGCAGTTCAGGGTTGAGTGGCTACACCTTC.

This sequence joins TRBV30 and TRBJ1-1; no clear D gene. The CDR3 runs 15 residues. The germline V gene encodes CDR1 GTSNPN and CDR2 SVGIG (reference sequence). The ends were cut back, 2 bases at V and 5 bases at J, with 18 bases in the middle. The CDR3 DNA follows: TGTGCCTGGAGTCCCCTCGTGGGAGTGAGGACTGAAGCTTTCTTT. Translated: CAWSPLVGVRTEAFF. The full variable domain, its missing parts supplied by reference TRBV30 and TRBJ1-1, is SQTIHQWPATLVQPVGSPLSLECTVEGTSNPNLYWYRQAAGRGLQLLFYSVGIGQISSEVPQNLSASRPQDRQFILSSKKLLLSDSGFYLCAWSPLVGVRTEAFFGQGTRLTVV.

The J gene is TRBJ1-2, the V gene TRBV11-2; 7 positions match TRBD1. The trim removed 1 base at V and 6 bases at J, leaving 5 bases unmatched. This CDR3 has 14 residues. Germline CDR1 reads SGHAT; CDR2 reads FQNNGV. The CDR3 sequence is CASSLASGGDGYTF. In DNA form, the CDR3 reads TGTGCCAGCAGCTTAGCGTCAGGGGGAGATGGCTACACCTTC.

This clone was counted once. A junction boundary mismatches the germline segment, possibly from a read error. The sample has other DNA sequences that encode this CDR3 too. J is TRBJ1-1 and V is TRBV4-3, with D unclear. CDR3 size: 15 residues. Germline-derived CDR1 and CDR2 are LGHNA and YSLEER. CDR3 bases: TGCGCCAGCAGCCAAGATCGGTGGGGATCGGCTGAAGCCTTCTTT. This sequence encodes CASSQDRWGSAEAFF.

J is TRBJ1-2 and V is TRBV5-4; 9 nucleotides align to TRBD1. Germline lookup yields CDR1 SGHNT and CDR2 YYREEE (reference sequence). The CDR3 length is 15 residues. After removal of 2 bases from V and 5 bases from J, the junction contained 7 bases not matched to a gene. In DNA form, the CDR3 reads TGTGCCAGCAGCTTACCCACCGGGACAGGGTATGGCTACACCTTC. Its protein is CASSLPTGTGYGYTF. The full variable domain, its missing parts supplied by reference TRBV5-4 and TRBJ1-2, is ETGVTQSPTHLIKTRGQQVTLRCSSQSGHNTVSWYQQALGQGPQFIFQYYREEENGRGNFPPRFSGLQFPNYSSELNVNALELDDSALYLCASSLPTGTGYGYTFGSGTRLTVV.

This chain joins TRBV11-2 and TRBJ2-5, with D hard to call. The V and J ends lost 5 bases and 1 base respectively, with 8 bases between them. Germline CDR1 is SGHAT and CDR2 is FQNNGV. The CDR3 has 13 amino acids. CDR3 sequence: CASSPRAQETQYF. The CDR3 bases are TGTGCCAGCAGCCCCCGGGCCCAAGAGACCCAGTACTTC.

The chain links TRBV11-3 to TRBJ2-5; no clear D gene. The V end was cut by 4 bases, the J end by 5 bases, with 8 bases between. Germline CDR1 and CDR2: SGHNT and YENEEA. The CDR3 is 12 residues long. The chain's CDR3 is CASSWMAETQYF. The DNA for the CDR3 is TGTGCCAGCAGCTGGATGGCGGAGACCCAGTACTTC.

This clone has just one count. The CDR3 here is CSVVSGRGQPQHF. The CDR3 coding sequence is TGCAGCGTTGTATCGGGGAGAGGTCAGCCCCAGCATTTT. V usage is TRBV29-1 and J usage is TRBJ1-5; D ambiguous. The CDR3 covers 13 residues. Per germline, CDR1 SQVTM and CDR2 ANQGSEA. V gave up 4 bases and J gave up 6 bases, with 13 bases separating them.